These 18 T cell receptor beta chains originate from one sample sequenced in a study of cytomegalovirus exposure and HLA in healthy donors. Researchers ran the PCR with 60 Vbeta and 13 Jbeta primers. The data were produced by immunoSEQ multiplex PCR, yet TCRdb's version contains in-frame clones alone and is incomplete. Of 150,000 to 200,000 clones listed, 82% were seen once; the top ten hold roughly 0.99%. The sample consisted of PBMCs. All receptors derive from a girl aged 2 to 10 in good health and CMV-seropositive.

V usage is TRBV5-1 and J usage is TRBJ2-5, with D possibly being TRBD2 (5 bases). The germline V gene has CDR1 SGHRS and CDR2 YFSETQ. V was shortened by 7 bases and J by 4 bases, with 23 bases between the two germline ends. The CDR3 length is 16 residues. The CDR3 region is CASPQIGLPLRETQYF. The CDR3 coding sequence is TGCGCCAGCCCCCAAATAGGACTCCCCTTACGAGAGACCCAGTACTTC.

The chain uses TRBV27 and TRBJ1-2; 12 positions match TRBD1. The CDR3 length is 14 residues. Per the germline V gene, CDR1 is MNHEY and CDR2 is SMNVEV (reference sequence). J lost 8 bases, V lost 6 bases, and 7 bases had no gene match. The CDR3 bases are TGTGCCAGCAGCCCTCCCGGGACAGGGGGCGGCTACACCTTC. This gives the protein CASSPPGTGGGYTF.

The genes are TRBV4-1 and TRBJ2-7; the match to TRBD2 covers 11 bases. This CDR3 has 18 amino acids. J gave up 4 bases and V 3 bases, and 14 bases lay outside the gene matches. The V gene's germline CDR1 is MGHRA and CDR2 YSYEKL. This CDR3 is CASSHGITVAGGIYEQYF. The CDR3 DNA is TGCGCCAGCAGCCACGGCATAACGGTAGCGGGAGGGATATACGAGCAGTACTTC.

The chain recombines TRBV7-9 with TRBJ2-7; 11 nucleotides agree with TRBD1. The V gene end was trimmed by 8 bases and the J gene end by 0 bases; junction bases not matched to a gene: 12. Germline CDR1 and CDR2: SEHNR and FQNEAQ (reference sequence). The CDR3 has 17 residues. The CDR3 nucleotides are TGTGCCAGCTCCGTCGGGACAGGGGGATTCCCCTCCTACGAGCAGTACTTC. Amino acids: CASSVGTGGFPSYEQYF.

This clone is a singleton in its sample. The chain employs TRBV5-6 and TRBJ2-3; D unclear. V was pared by 2 bases and J by 2 bases, with 9 bases between. Germline CDR1 is SGHDT and CDR2 is YYEEEE. The CDR3 totals 14 residues. CDR3 in amino acids: CASSFGQNTDTQYF. The CDR3 DNA follows: TGTGCCAGCAGCTTTGGGCAGAACACAGATACGCAGTATTTT. The full variable domain, in which reference TRBV5-6 and TRBJ2-3 provide the parts outside the CDR3, is DAGVTQSPTHLIKTRGQQVTLRCSPKSGHDTVSWYQQALGQGPQFIFQYYEEEERQRGNFPDRFSGHQFPNYSSELNVNALLLGDSALYLCASSFGQNTDTQYFGPGTRLTVL.

This clone showed up just a few times. The gene calls are TRBV7-9 and TRBJ1-1; TRBD1 matches at 8 bases. Germline V gene lookup returns CDR1 SEHNR and CDR2 FQNEAQ (reference sequence). J gave up 5 bases and V 2 bases, and 4 bases lay outside the gene matches. CDR3 length equals 14 residues. CDR3 coding DNA: TGTGCCAGCAGCTTAATCAGGGGGCCTACTGAAGCTTTCTTT. Translating it yields CASSLIRGPTEAFF.

The chain uses TRBV6-5 and TRBJ1-1, with a weak D call TRBD1 (6 bases). CDR3 length: 13 residues. Trimming cost V 8 bases and J 4 bases, with 14 bases left between them. Germline lookup yields CDR1 MNHEY and CDR2 SVGAGI. CDR3 region: CASGQRGPTEAFF. The CDR3 DNA is TGTGCCAGCGGACAGAGAGGACCCACTGAAGCTTTCTTT.

This chain uses TRBV7-8 with TRBJ1-5, with D unclear. This CDR3 comprises 16 residues. The germline gives CDR1 SGHVS, CDR2 FQNEAQ. Trimming took off 5 bases at V and 4 bases at J, with 18 bases between the two ends. In DNA, the CDR3 is TGTGCCAGCAGCCCAACTCAACCCGGGTGGAATCAGCCCCAGCATTTT. This gives the protein CASSPTQPGWNQPQHF.

The chain links TRBV5-5 to TRBJ1-5; 7 bases agree with TRBD1. J gave up 5 bases and V 2 bases, and 4 bases lay outside the gene matches. The CDR3 is 14 residues long. The germline V gene encodes CDR1 SGHKS and CDR2 YYEKEE (reference sequence). CDR3 amino acids: CASSLSGGDQPQHF. CDR3 coding DNA: TGTGCCAGCAGCTTATCAGGGGGAGATCAGCCCCAGCATTTT.

CDR3 region: CASSQKIDRLNTEAFF. Here the CDR3 DNA reads TGCGCCAGCAGCCAAAAGATCGACAGGCTGAACACTGAAGCTTTCTTT. The rearrangement joins TRBV4-1 to TRBJ1-1; D perhaps matches TRBD1 (6 bases). This CDR3 has 16 residues. CDR1 MGHRA and CDR2 YSYEKL come from the germline V gene. The V gene lost 2 bases and the J gene lost 0 bases, with 13 bases spanning the gap.

The rearrangement links TRBV7-8 to TRBJ2-7; possible D gene TRBD2, 5 bases. The CDR3 has 16 amino acids. Trimming cost V 5 bases and J 2 bases, with 19 bases left between them. Germline CDR1 SGHVS, CDR2 FQNEAQ. The CDR3 spells CASSPKRVRQTYEQYF. The CDR3 nucleotides read TGTGCCAGCAGCCCCAAGAGGGTCAGGCAGACCTACGAGCAGTACTTC.

This clone has just a few counts. V gene TRBV4-3 combines with J gene TRBJ1-5; a weak D match, TRBD1 (6 bases). The V gene's germline CDR1 is LGHNA and CDR2 YSLEER. Trimming removed 0 bases at V and 0 bases at J, with 18 bases between. The CDR3 is 19 residues long. The CDR3 region is CASSQDSGHPIPSNQPQHF. CDR3 DNA sequence: TGCGCCAGCAGCCAAGATTCGGGACACCCTATTCCTAGCAATCAGCCCCAGCATTTT.

The V gene is TRBV7-3, the J gene TRBJ2-1; 9 nucleotides line up with TRBD2. The junction had 4 bases not matched to a gene; V was cut back by 4 bases and J by 9 bases. The CDR3 has 13 amino acids. The germline V gene has CDR1 SGHTA and CDR2 FQGTGA. The DNA of the CDR3 is TGTGCCAGCAGCTCTAGCGGGGCCAGTGAGCAGTTCTTC. Translating gives CASSSSGASEQFF. The full variable domain, rest sourced from reference TRBV7-3 and TRBJ2-1, is GAGVSQTPSNKVTEKGKYVELRCDPISGHTALYWYRQSLGQGPEFLIYFQGTGAADDSGLPNDRFFAVRPEGSVSTLKIQRTERGDSAVYLCASSSSGASEQFFGPGTRLTVL.

This clone was found a few times. The chain is built from TRBV4-3 and TRBJ1-5; D is uncertain. The CDR3 spans 15 residues. Trimming cost V 1 base and J 0 bases, with 7 bases left between them. Germline V gives CDR1 LGHNA, CDR2 YSLEER. The CDR3 nucleotides read TGCGCCAGCAGCCAAGTCCCGGGTAGCAATCAGCCCCAGCATTTT. It encodes CASSQVPGSNQPQHF.

The count of this clone is one. This chain joins TRBV9 and TRBJ2-3, with TRBD2 matching over 8 bases. Trimming took 0 bases from V and 5 from J; bases not matched to a gene: 5. Germline values: CDR1 SGDLS, CDR2 YYNGEE. The CDR3 length is 15 residues. CDR3 loop: CASSVEGGGRDTQYF. DNA of the CDR3: TGTGCCAGCAGCGTAGAAGGCGGGGGGAGAGATACGCAGTATTTT.

A few counts support this clone. The gene calls are TRBV6-4 and TRBJ2-1, with 8 bases fitting TRBD2. This CDR3 is built from 15 residues. Germline V gives CDR1 MRHNA, CDR2 SNTAGT. With 0 bases clipped from V and 2 bases from J, the junction kept 0 bases outside the gene matches. CDR3 nucleotides: TGTGCCAGCAGTGACTCAGCGGGAGCCTACAATGAGCAGTTCTTC. Protein: CASSDSAGAYNEQFF.

The chain joins TRBV7-9 to TRBJ1-1, with D hard to call. The CDR3 runs to 14 residues. Trimming removed 3 bases from V and 8 bases from J, with 16 bases in between. Germline values: CDR1 SEHNR, CDR2 FQNEAQ (reference sequence). In nucleotides, the CDR3 is TGTGCCAGCAGCTTTATGGCGGGCCGCACCGAAGCTTTCTTT. It codes for CASSFMAGRTEAFF.

The genes are TRBV2 and TRBJ2-1; TRBD1 matches at 7 bases. CDR3 length equals 14 residues. V lost 9 bases and J lost 4; bases outside the gene matches: 9. Per germline, CDR1 SNHLY and CDR2 FYNNEI. The CDR3 DNA reads TGTGCCAGTGACCGGGACAGAGAATACAATGAGCAGTTCTTC. Its protein product is CASDRDREYNEQFF.